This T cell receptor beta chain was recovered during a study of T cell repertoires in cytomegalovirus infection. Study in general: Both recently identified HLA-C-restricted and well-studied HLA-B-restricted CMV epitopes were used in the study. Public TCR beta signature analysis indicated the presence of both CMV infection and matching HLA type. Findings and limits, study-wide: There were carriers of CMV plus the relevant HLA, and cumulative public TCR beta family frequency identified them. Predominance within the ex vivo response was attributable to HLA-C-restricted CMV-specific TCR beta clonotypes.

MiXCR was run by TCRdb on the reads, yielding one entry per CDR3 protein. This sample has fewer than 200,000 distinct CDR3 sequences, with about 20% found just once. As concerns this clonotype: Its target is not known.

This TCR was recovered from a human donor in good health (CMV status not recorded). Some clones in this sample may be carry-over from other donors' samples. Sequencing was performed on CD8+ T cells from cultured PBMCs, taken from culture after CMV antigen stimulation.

CDR3: CASSLLAGDGYTF. The CDR3, as DNA: TGTGCCAGCAGTTTGCTCGCCGGGGACGGCTACACCTTC. The chain carries TRBV12-3 or TRBV12-4 and TRBJ1-2; perhaps TRBD1 as D (5 bases). The CDR3 runs 13 residues. Trimming left V 3 bases short and J 8 bases short, with 13 bases between.